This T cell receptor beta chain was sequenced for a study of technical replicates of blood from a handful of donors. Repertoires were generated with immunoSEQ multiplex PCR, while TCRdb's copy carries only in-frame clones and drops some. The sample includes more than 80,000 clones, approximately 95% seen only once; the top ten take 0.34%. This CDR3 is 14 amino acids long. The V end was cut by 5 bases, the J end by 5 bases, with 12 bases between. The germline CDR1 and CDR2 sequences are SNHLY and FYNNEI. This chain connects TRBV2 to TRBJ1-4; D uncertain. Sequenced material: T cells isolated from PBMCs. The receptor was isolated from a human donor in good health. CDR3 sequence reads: CASSSVTGNEKLFF. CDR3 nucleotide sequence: TGTGCCAGCAGTTCCGTTACGGGAAATGAAAAACTGTTTTTT.